This paragraph reports one T cell receptor beta chain. Antigen specificity is unknown. This CDR3 is built from 16 residues. The V end was cut by 7 bases, the J end by 1 base, with 19 bases between. TCRdb re-called the 5' RACE reads through MiXCR, storing one row per CDR3 protein. The sample includes 50,000 to 65,000 distinct CDR3 sequences, roughly 28% of them seen just once. Study-wide results and caveats: In terms of TCR gene usage, tumor memory CD4+ T cells clustered together with blood and lymph node memory CD4+ cells, as well as with lymph node naive CD4+ cells.

V is TRBV12-3 or TRBV12-4 and J is TRBJ1-1, with no clear D. The sequenced sample was tumor-infiltrating memory CD4+ T cells sorted from the breast tumor. As to subset: memory CD4+ T cells, CD4+CD45RO+CD25-. The receptor was derived from a female donor with breast cancer. In DNA form, the CDR3 reads TGTGCCAGCACCCCGGGAAAAGGGTGGGGGAACACTGAAGCTTTCTTT. This translates into CASTPGKGWGNTEAFF.